A selection of T cell receptor beta chains follows, all from one sample in a study of T-cell memory formation after mild COVID-19. TCRdb reanalysed the 5' RACE reads using MiXCR and keeps one entry per CDR3 protein. Of roughly 600,000 distinct CDR3 sequences detected, more than 15% appear once; the ten largest clones hold around 12%. The sample taken for sequencing was PBMCs or a T cell subset sorted from them (not recorded which). All receptors come from an adult woman who had mild COVID-19 (a few samples of this study predate the infection). Cell type and time point are not known. CDR3s include the opening cysteine and the closing phenylalanine or tryptophan. Each record gives: clone size, D gene, V gene, J gene, CDR3 protein, CDR3 DNA. D genes are given only for firm matches. A clone size is listed for some rows: how often the clone was seen (once, few, many), or a class if it is expanded.

>few|NA|TRBV24-1|TRBJ1-5
CATSDRQGLNQPQHF
TGTGCCACCAGTGATCGTCAGGGCCTCAATCAGCCCCAGCATTTT
>once|NA|TRBV10-3|TRBJ2-1
CAISEGMGRGNEQFF
TGTGCCATCAGTGAGGGAATGGGGCGCGGGAATGAGCAGTTCTTC
>few|TRBD2|TRBV11-2|TRBJ2-1
CASSLDLGLAGFGEQFF
TGTGCCAGCAGCTTAGATTTGGGACTAGCGGGGTTTGGTGAGCAGTTCTTC
>few|NA|TRBV9|TRBJ1-2
CASSVETGYGYTF
TGTGCCAGCAGCGTAGAAACAGGGTACGGCTACACCTTC
>NA|NA|TRBV27|TRBJ2-3
CASSLLKASTDTQYF
TGTGCCAGCAGTTTACTTAAGGCTAGCACAGATACGCAGTATTTT
>NA|TRBD1|TRBV5-1|TRBJ1-1
CASSLFGTGDTEAFF
TGCGCCAGCAGCTTGTTCGGGACAGGGGACACTGAAGCTTTCTTT
>few|NA|TRBV2|TRBJ2-1
CASSTGSSYNEQFF
TGTGCCAGCTCGACGGGCAGCTCCTACAATGAGCAGTTCTTC
>NA|NA|TRBV4-2|TRBJ1-1
CASSQDWSHGNTEAFF
TGTGCCAGCAGCCAAGATTGGTCTCACGGGAACACTGAAGCTTTCTTT
>NA|NA|TRBV11-2|TRBJ2-1
CASSLEGTGEQFF
TGTGCCAGCAGCTTAGAAGGCACAGGTGAGCAGTTCTTC
>few|NA|TRBV18|TRBJ2-7
CASSGLQVHEQYF
TGTGCCAGCTCAGGCCTGCAGGTCCACGAGCAGTACTTC
>few|TRBD1|TRBV6-5|TRBJ2-7
CASSQDRAVEQYF
TGTGCCAGCAGTCAGGACAGGGCAGTCGAGCAGTACTTC
>few|TRBD1|TRBV9|TRBJ2-1
CASRKGASSYNEQFF
TGTGCCAGCAGGAAGGGGGCGAGCTCCTACAATGAGCAGTTCTTC
>few|TRBD1|TRBV19|TRBJ1-6
CASSGSRNRQGHSPLHF
TGTGCCAGTAGCGGATCACGAAACAGACAGGGCCATTCACCCCTCCACTTT
>many|NA|TRBV18|TRBJ2-3
CASSPLGDTQYF
TGTGCCAGCTCACCTCTGGGTGATACGCAGTATTTT
>NA|NA|TRBV12-3/TRBV12-4|TRBJ1-1
CASSLPSGGTEAFF
TGTGCCAGCAGTTTACCATCGGGGGGAACTGAAGCTTTCTTT